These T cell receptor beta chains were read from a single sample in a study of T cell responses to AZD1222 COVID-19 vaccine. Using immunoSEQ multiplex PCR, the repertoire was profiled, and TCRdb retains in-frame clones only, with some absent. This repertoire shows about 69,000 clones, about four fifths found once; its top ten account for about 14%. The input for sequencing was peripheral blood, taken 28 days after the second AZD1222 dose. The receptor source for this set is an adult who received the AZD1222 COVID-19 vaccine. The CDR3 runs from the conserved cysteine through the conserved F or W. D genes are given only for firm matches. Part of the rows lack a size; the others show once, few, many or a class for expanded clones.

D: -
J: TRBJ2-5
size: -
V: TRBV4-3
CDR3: CASSQVFRGQETQYF
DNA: TGCGCCAGCAGCCAAGTTTTCAGGGGTCAAGAGACCCAGTACTTC

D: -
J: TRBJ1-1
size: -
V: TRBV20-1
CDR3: CSALKSTEAFF
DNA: TGCAGTGCACTTAAGAGCACTGAAGCTTTCTTT

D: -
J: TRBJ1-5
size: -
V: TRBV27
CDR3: CASSLQGIRNQPQHF
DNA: TGTGCCAGCAGTTTACAAGGTATCCGCAATCAGCCCCAGCATTTT

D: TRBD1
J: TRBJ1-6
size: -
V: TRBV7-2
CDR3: CASSLGTGRNSPLHF
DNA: TGTGCCAGCAGCTTAGGGACAGGGCGGAATTCACCCCTCCACTTT

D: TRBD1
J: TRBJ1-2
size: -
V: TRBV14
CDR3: CASSQLRTGKNGYTF
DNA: TGTGCCAGCAGCCAACTAAGGACAGGGAAGAATGGCTACACCTTC

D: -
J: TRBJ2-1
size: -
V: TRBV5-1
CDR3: CASSLEQGWYNEQFF
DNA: TGCGCCAGCAGCTTGGAGCAGGGCTGGTACAATGAGCAGTTCTTC

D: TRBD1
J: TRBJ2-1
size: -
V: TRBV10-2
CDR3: CASSVQGAYNEQFF
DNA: TGCGCCAGCAGTGTACAGGGGGCGTACAATGAGCAGTTCTTC

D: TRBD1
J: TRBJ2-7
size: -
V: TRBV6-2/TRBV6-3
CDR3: CASSYTGTGASYEQYF
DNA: TGTGCCAGCAGTTACACCGGGACAGGGGCCTCCTACGAGCAGTACTTC

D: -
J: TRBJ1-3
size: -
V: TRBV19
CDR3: CASTFSRGNTIYF
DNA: TGTGCCAGTACCTTCTCGAGGGGAAACACCATATATTTT

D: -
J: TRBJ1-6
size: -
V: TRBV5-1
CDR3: CASSLGWTENSPLHF
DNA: TGCGCCAGCAGCTTGGGGTGGACTGAAAATTCACCCCTCCACTTT

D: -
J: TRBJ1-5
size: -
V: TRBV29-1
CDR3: CSAVERGNQPQHF
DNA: TGCAGTGCGGTGGAACGGGGCAATCAGCCCCAGCATTTT

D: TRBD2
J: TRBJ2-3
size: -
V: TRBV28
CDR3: CASSFTSGGVTDTQYF
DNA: TGTGCCAGCAGTTTCACTAGCGGGGGGGTTACAGATACGCAGTATTTT

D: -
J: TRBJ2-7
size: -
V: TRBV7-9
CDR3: CASSPARRDEQYF
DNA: TGTGCCAGCAGCCCAGCGCGGAGGGACGAGCAGTACTTC

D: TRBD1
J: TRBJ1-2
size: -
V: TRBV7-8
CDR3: CASRERGQGVYGYTF
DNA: TGTGCCAGCAGAGAGAGGGGGCAGGGGGTCTATGGCTACACCTTC

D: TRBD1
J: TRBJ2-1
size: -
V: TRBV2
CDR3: CASSLEGQSSYNEQFF
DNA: TGTGCCAGCAGTTTAGAGGGACAGTCCTCCTACAATGAGCAGTTCTTC

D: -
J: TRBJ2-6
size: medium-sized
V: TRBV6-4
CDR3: CASSDGGSGANVLTF
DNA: TGTGCCAGCAGTGACGGGGGCTCTGGGGCCAACGTCCTGACTTTC

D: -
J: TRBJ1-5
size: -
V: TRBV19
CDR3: CASSIMGVGNQPQHF
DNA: TGTGCCAGTAGTATAATGGGGGTCGGCAATCAGCCCCAGCATTTT

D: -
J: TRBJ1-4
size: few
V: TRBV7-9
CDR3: CASSSTGISNEKLFF
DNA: TGTGCCAGCAGCTCAACAGGGATATCTAATGAAAAACTGTTTTTT

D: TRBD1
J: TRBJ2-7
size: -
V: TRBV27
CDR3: CASSLGTGLYEQYF
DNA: TGTGCCAGCAGTTTAGGGACAGGGCTCTACGAGCAGTACTTC

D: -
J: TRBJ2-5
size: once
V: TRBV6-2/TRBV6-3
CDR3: CASSYPLTRFFGTQYF
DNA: TGTGCCAGCAGTTACCCCCTTACTAGGTTTTTCGGGACCCAGTACTTC

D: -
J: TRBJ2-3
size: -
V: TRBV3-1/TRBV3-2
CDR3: CASSQGSDTQYF
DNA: TGTGCCAGCAGCCAAGGTTCAGATACGCAGTATTTT

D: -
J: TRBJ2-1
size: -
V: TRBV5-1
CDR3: CASRTDTPSYNEQFF
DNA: TGCGCCAGCAGGACGGACACCCCCTCCTACAATGAGCAGTTCTTC

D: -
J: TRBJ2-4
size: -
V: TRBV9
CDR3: CASSPFQSQGRGGGNIQYF
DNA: TGTGCCAGCAGCCCTTTTCAGAGTCAGGGAAGGGGTGGTGGAAACATTCAGTACTTC

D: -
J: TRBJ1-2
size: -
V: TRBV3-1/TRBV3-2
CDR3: CASSQDQGWYGYTF
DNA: TGTGCCAGCAGCCAAGACCAGGGGTGGTATGGCTACACCTTC

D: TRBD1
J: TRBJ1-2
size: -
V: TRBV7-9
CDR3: CASSRGDRGPHGYTF
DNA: TGTGCCAGCAGCCGGGGGGACAGGGGACCCCATGGCTACACCTTC

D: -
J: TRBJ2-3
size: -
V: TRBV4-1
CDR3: CASSQVVSDTQYF
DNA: TGCGCCAGCAGCCAAGTAGTATCAGATACGCAGTATTTT

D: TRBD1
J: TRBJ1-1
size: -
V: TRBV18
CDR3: CASSRGQGNTEAFF
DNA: TGTGCCAGCTCACGAGGACAGGGGAACACTGAAGCTTTCTTT

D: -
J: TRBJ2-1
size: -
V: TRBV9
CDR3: CASSTYSTPYNEQFF
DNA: TGTGCCAGCAGCACATACTCGACTCCCTACAATGAGCAGTTCTTC

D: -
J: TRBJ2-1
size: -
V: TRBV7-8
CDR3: CASSLASTGFGEQFF
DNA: TGTGCCAGCAGCTTAGCGTCAACAGGGTTTGGTGAGCAGTTCTTC

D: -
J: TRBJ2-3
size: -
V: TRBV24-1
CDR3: CATSDFKVDRNTDTQYF
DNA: TGTGCCACCAGTGATTTCAAAGTGGACAGAAACACAGATACGCAGTATTTT

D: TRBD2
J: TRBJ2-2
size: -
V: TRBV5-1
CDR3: CASSLVSGGTGELFF
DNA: TGCGCCAGCAGCTTGGTTAGCGGGGGAACCGGGGAGCTGTTTTTT

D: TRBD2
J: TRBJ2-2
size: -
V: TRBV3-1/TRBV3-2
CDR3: CAAKTGGIGGELFF
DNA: TGTGCAGCAAAGACGGGGGGAATCGGCGGGGAGCTGTTTTTT

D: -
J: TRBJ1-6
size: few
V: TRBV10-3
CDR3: CAISESLAGRGNSPLHF
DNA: TGTGCCATCAGTGAGTCCCTCGCGGGGCGAGGGAATTCACCCCTCCACTTT

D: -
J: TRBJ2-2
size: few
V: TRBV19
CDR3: CASSSQGVTGELFF
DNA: TGTGCCAGTAGTTCCCAAGGGGTGACCGGGGAGCTGTTTTTT

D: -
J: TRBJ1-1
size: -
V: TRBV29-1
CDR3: CSGSPWRANTEAFF
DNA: TGCAGCGGGTCTCCTTGGCGGGCGAACACTGAAGCTTTCTTT

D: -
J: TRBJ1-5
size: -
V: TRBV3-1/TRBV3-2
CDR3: CASSQGGGPSNNQPQHF
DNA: TGTGCCAGCAGCCAGGGGGGGGGCCCGTCTAACAATCAGCCCCAGCATTTT

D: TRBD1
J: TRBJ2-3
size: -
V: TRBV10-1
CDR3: CASSDGTASTDTQYF
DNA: TGCGCCAGCAGTGATGGGACAGCAAGCACAGATACGCAGTATTTT

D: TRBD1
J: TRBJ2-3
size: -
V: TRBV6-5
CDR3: CASGQGADTQYF
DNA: TGTGCCAGCGGTCAGGGGGCAGATACGCAGTATTTT

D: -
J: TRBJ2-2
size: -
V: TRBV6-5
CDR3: CASSLNSRTGELFF
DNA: TGTGCCAGCAGTTTGAATAGTAGGACCGGGGAGCTGTTTTTT

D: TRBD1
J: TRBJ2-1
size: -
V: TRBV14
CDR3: CASSPYRDSYNEQFF
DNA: TGTGCCAGCAGCCCGTATCGGGACAGCTACAATGAGCAGTTCTTC

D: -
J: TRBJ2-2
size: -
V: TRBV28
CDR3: CASRTTDPYTGELFF
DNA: TGTGCCAGCAGAACGACGGATCCTTACACCGGGGAGCTGTTTTTT

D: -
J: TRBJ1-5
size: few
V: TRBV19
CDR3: CASSWPTGFNQPQHF
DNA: TGTGCCAGTAGTTGGCCGACAGGCTTTAATCAGCCCCAGCATTTT

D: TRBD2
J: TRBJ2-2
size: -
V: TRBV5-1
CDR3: CASSFSGTSTGELFF
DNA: TGCGCCAGCAGCTTTTCTGGGACTAGCACCGGGGAGCTGTTTTTT

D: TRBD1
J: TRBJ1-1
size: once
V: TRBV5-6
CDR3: CASSLYYRGGTEAFF
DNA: TGTGCCAGCAGCTTGTATTACAGGGGCGGGACTGAAGCTTTCTTT

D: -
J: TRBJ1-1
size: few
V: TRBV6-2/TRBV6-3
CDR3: CASSLDSDMNTEAFF
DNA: TGTGCCAGCAGTTTGGACAGCGACATGAACACTGAAGCTTTCTTT

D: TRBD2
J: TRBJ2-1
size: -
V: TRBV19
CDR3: CASSIVMLGTRDFHEQFF
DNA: TGTGCCAGTAGTATAGTTATGCTTGGGACTAGAGACTTCCATGAGCAGTTCTTC